The rows below give T cell receptor beta chains drawn from one sample of a study of T cells after yellow fever vaccination. TCRdb independently ran MiXCR on the 5' RACE reads; one entry per CDR3 protein. The sample contains hundreds of thousands of distinct CDR3 sequences, 9% to 15% of which appear only once. The input for sequencing was PBMCs, taken on the day of the yellow fever booster vaccination. These receptors came from a man aged 25 to 45 who received the YFV17D yellow fever vaccine. Both conserved end residues are part of each CDR3.

V gene: TRBV10-3
J gene: TRBJ2-2
CDR3 protein: CAIGTPNTGELFF

V gene: TRBV11-2
J gene: TRBJ2-3
CDR3 protein: CASSLIQATDTQYF

V gene: TRBV29-1
J gene: TRBJ2-6
CDR3 protein: CSVVTRESGANVLTF

V gene: TRBV20-1
J gene: TRBJ2-1
CDR3 protein: CSARDRFAGVRFF

V gene: TRBV25-1
J gene: TRBJ2-5
CDR3 protein: CASSVVNQETQYF

V gene: TRBV20-1
J gene: TRBJ2-5
CDR3 protein: CSARPTGLIETQYF

V gene: TRBV20-1
J gene: TRBJ2-5
CDR3 protein: CSAEAGTGRWRQETQYF

V gene: TRBV28
J gene: TRBJ1-1
CDR3 protein: CASRTGQEAFF

V gene: TRBV15
J gene: TRBJ2-2
CDR3 protein: CATSRVRNTGELFF

V gene: TRBV7-9
J gene: TRBJ2-1
CDR3 protein: CASSFGTGFTNEQFF

V gene: TRBV5-4
J gene: TRBJ1-1
CDR3 protein: CASSLEGALPEAFF

V gene: TRBV5-1
J gene: TRBJ2-3
CDR3 protein: CASSLPRDSGTDTQYF

V gene: TRBV28
J gene: TRBJ2-3
CDR3 protein: CASSVSGGGTDTQYF

V gene: TRBV5-4
J gene: TRBJ2-3
CDR3 protein: CASSFRLAGGQGDTQYF

V gene: TRBV20-1
J gene: TRBJ2-5
CDR3 protein: CSADSRAETQYF

V gene: TRBV6-1
J gene: TRBJ2-2
CDR3 protein: CASRLSLAGGRNTGELFF